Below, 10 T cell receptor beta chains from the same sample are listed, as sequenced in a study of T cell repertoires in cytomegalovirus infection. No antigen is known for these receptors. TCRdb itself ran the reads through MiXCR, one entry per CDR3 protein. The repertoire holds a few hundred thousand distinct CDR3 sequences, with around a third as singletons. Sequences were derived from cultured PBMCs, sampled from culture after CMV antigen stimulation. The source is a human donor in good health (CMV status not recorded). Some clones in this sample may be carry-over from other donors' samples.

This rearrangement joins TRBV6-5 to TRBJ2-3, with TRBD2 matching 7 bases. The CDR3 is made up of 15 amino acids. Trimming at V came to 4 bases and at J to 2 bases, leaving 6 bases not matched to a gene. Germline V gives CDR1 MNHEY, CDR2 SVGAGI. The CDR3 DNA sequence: TGTGCCAGCAGTTCTCCTAGCGGACCCACAGATACGCAGTATTTT. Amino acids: CASSSPSGPTDTQYF.

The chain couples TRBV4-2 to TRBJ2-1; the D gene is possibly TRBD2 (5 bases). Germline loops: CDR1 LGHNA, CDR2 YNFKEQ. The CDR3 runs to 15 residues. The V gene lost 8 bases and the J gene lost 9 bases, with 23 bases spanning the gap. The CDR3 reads CASGLGDPLEGEQFF. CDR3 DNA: TGTGCCAGCGGCCTGGGTGATCCGCTAGAGGGTGAGCAGTTCTTC.

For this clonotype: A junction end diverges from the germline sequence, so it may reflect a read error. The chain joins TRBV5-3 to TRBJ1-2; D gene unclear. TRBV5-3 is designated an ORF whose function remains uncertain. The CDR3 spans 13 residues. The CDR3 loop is CASSLERASGYTF. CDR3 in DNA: TGTGCCAGCAGCTTGGAAAGGGCCTCTGGCTACACCTTC.

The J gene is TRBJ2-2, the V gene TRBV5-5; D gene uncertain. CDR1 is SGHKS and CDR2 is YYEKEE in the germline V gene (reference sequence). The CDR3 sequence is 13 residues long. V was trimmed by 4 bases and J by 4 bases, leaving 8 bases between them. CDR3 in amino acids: CASSPPITGELFF. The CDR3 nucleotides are TGTGCCAGCAGCCCACCCATCACCGGGGAGCTGTTTTTT.

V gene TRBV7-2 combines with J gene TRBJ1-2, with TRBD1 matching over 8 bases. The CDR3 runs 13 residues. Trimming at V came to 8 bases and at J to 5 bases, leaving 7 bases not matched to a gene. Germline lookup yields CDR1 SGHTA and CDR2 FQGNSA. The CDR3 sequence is CASQGQGVYGYTF. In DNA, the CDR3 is TGTGCCAGCCAAGGACAGGGAGTATATGGCTACACCTTC.

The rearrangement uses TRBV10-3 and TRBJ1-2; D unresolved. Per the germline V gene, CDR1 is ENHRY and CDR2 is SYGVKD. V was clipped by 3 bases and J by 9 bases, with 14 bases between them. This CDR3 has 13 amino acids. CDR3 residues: CAISEGGPGRYTF. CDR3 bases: TGTGCCATCAGTGAAGGAGGGCCCGGGCGCTACACCTTC.

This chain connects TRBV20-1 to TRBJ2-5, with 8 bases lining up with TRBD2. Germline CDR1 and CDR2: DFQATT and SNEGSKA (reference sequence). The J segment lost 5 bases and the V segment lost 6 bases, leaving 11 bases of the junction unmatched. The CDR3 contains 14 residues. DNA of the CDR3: TGCAGTGCCCCAGAGGACTTAGCGGGGGAGACCCAGTACTTC. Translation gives CSAPEDLAGETQYF.

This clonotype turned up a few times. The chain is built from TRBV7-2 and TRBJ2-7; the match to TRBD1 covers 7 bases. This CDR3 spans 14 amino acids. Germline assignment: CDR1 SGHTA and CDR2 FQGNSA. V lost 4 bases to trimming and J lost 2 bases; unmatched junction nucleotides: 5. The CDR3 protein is CASSSGTVTYEQYF. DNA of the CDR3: TGTGCCAGCAGCTCCGGGACAGTTACCTACGAGCAGTACTTC.

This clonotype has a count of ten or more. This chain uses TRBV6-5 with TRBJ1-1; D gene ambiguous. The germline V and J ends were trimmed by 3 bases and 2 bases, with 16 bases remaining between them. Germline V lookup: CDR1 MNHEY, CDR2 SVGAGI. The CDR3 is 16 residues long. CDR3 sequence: CASSYWAASLNTEAFF. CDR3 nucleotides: TGTGCCAGCAGTTATTGGGCAGCCTCTCTAAACACTGAAGCTTTCTTT.

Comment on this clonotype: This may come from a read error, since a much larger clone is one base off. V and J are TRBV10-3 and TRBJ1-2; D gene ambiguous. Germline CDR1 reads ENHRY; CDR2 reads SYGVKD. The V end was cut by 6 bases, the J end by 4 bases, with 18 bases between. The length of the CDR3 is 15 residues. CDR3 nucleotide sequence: TGTGCCATCAGACGTGGACGGGGAGGTGGCTATGGCTACACCTTC. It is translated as CAIRRGRGGGYGYTF.